The 27 T cell receptor beta chains presented below share a single source sample, sequenced in a study of cytomegalovirus exposure and HLA in healthy donors. Primers: 60 Vbeta forward and 13 Jbeta reverse. Data came from immunoSEQ multiplex PCR; TCRdb stores just in-frame clones and leaves some out. Counted here are approximately 150,000 clones, 80% occurring once; the ten biggest clones make up roughly 2%. Sequenced material: PBMCs. The receptors shown here come from a human donor in good health.

The chain recombines TRBV19 with TRBJ2-7; TRBD1 is a possible D gene (6 bases). Germline CDR1 and CDR2: LNHDA and SQIVND (reference sequence). The CDR3 has 15 residues. Trimming pared 8 bases from V and 0 bases from J, leaving 17 bases between. The CDR3 is CASLGAERSSYEQYF. For the CDR3, the DNA is TGTGCCAGTCTGGGGGCCGAGAGGAGCTCCTACGAGCAGTACTTC.

This clone was seen a single time. V and J are TRBV9 and TRBJ2-4, with TRBD1 as a possible D gene (7 bases). V lost 2 bases, J lost 4 bases, and 10 bases lay in between. Germline CDR1 SGDLS, CDR2 YYNGEE. The length of the CDR3 is 14 residues. The CDR3 DNA sequence: TGTGCCAGCAGCGTCCAGGGGGGAAAAAACATTCAGTACTTC. Residues: CASSVQGGKNIQYF.

The chain employs TRBV9 and TRBJ1-1, with 7 positions matching TRBD1. The junction had 7 bases not matched to a gene; V was cut back by 4 bases and J by 7 bases. In germline, CDR1 is SGDLS, CDR2 YYNGEE. The CDR3 consists of 13 residues. The CDR3 DNA sequence: TGTGCCAGCAGCACCCGACAGGGTGGTGAAGCTTTCTTT. Encoded protein: CASSTRQGGEAFF.

The gene calls are TRBV6-6 and TRBJ1-5; D gene ambiguous. The germline CDR1 and CDR2 sequences are MNHNY and SVGAGI (reference sequence). CDR3 length equals 16 residues. V was trimmed by 7 bases and J by 2 bases, leaving 18 bases between them. CDR3 loop: CASMQEDPTGNQPQHF. CDR3 nucleotides: TGTGCCAGCATGCAGGAGGACCCAACGGGCAATCAGCCCCAGCATTTT.

The chain links TRBV5-1 to TRBJ2-1; TRBD2 might be the D (5 bases). V gave up 4 bases and J gave up 5 bases, with 16 bases separating them. There are 15 residues in the CDR3. In germline, CDR1 is SGHRS, CDR2 YFSETQ. The CDR3 protein is CASSRGDVPNNEQFF. Here the CDR3 DNA reads TGCGCCAGCAGCCGGGGTGACGTGCCCAACAATGAGCAGTTCTTC. Complete variable domain (other parts from reference TRBV5-1 and TRBJ2-1): KAGVTQTPRYLIKTRGQQVTLSCSPISGHRSVSWYQQTPGQGLQFLFEYFSETQRNKGNFPGRFSGRQFSNSRSEMNVSTLELGDSALYLCASSRGDVPNNEQFFGPGTRLTVL.

This clone has only a few counts. The rearrangement uses TRBV4-1 and TRBJ2-2; 15 nucleotides match TRBD2. There are 17 residues in the CDR3. Germline CDR1 and CDR2: MGHRA and YSYEKL. The V gene end was trimmed by 6 bases and the J gene end by 4 bases; junction bases not matched to a gene: 6. The CDR3 spells CASSRTSGGDGTGELFF. The CDR3 bases are TGCGCCAGCAGTCGGACTAGCGGGGGGGATGGCACCGGGGAGCTGTTTTTT.

The V call is TRBV11-3, the J call TRBJ2-1; TRBD2 aligns across 13 bases. The germline V gene encodes CDR1 SGHNT and CDR2 YENEEA. This CDR3 contains 16 residues. Trimming removed 4 bases from V and 10 bases from J; junction bases left unmatched: 10. The CDR3 DNA reads as TGTGCCAGCAGCTCAGAACTAGCGGGGGGGCCGAGGGAGCAGTTCTTC. Its translation is CASSSELAGGPREQFF. Variable domain in full (rest from reference TRBV11-3 and TRBJ2-1): EAGVVQSPRYKIIEKKQPVAFWCNPISGHNTLYWYLQNLGQGPELLIRYENEEAVDDSQLPKDRFSAERLKGVDSTLKIQPAELGDSAVYLCASSSELAGGPREQFFGPGTRLTVL.

The chain carries TRBV5-1 and TRBJ2-1, with D possibly being TRBD1 (6 bases). Trimming pared 1 base from V and 2 bases from J, leaving 16 bases between. CDR3 size: 17 residues. Germline lookup yields CDR1 SGHRS and CDR2 YFSETQ. The CDR3 is CASSLSQGSPAYNEQFF. The CDR3 region has the DNA TGCGCCAGCAGCTTGTCCCAGGGGAGCCCAGCCTACAATGAGCAGTTCTTC.

This clone was seen a handful of times. The chain links TRBV6-5 to TRBJ1-1; D gene uncertain. Germline-derived CDR1 and CDR2 are MNHEY and SVGAGI. The CDR3 loop spans 13 amino acids. The V gene lost 4 bases and the J gene lost 3 bases, with 9 bases spanning the gap. CDR3: CASSSQLHTEAFF. CDR3 DNA: TGTGCCAGCAGTTCCCAGTTGCACACTGAAGCTTTCTTT.

The J gene is TRBJ1-2, the V gene TRBV7-9, with D hard to call. Germline CDR1 and CDR2: SEHNR and FQNEAQ (reference sequence). The CDR3 length is 14 residues. Trimming pared 0 bases from V and 4 bases from J, leaving 9 bases between. CDR3 sequence (DNA): TGTGCCAGCAGCTTAGCGACGGGAACCTATGGCTACACCTTC. This gives the protein CASSLATGTYGYTF.

CDR3 amino acids: CASNQPGQVYEQYF. CDR3 bases: TGTGCCAGCAATCAACCGGGACAGGTCTACGAGCAGTACTTC. The chain links TRBV11-3 to TRBJ2-7, with 8 nucleotides matching TRBD1. The germline V gene encodes CDR1 SGHNT and CDR2 YENEEA. The CDR3 spans 14 residues. Trimming took 7 bases from V and 3 from J; bases not matched to a gene: 8. The variable domain in full, completed from reference TRBV11-3 and TRBJ2-7, reads EAGVVQSPRYKIIEKKQPVAFWCNPISGHNTLYWYLQNLGQGPELLIRYENEEAVDDSQLPKDRFSAERLKGVDSTLKIQPAELGDSAVYLCASNQPGQVYEQYFGPGTRLTVT.

This chain connects TRBV7-2 to TRBJ2-1; the D gene is possibly TRBD2 (7 bases). V shed 5 bases and J shed 8 bases, with 16 bases lying between them. Germline CDR1 reads SGHTA; CDR2 reads FQGNSA. CDR3 length: 14 amino acids. The CDR3 here is CASSPGGRVDEQFF. CDR3 coding DNA: TGTGCCAGCAGCCCGGGGGGCCGAGTGGATGAGCAGTTCTTC. Drawing the rest from reference TRBV7-2 and TRBJ2-1, the complete variable domain is GAGVSQSPSNKVTEKGKDVELRCDPISGHTALYWYRQSLGQGLEFLIYFQGNSAPDKSGLPSDRFSAERTGGSVSTLTIQRTQQEDSAVYLCASSPGGRVDEQFFGPGTRLTVL.

V and J are TRBV2 and TRBJ1-2; D is ambiguous. The CDR3 has 13 residues. The ends were cut back, 6 bases at V and 2 bases at J, with 10 bases in the middle. Germline CDR1 is SNHLY and CDR2 is FYNNEI. The chain's CDR3 is CASRESFNYGYTF. CDR3 coding DNA: TGTGCCAGCAGGGAGAGCTTCAACTATGGCTACACCTTC.

The V gene is TRBV4-1, the J gene TRBJ2-2; 9 nucleotides match TRBD2. J lost 4 bases, V lost 0 bases, and 12 bases had no gene match. CDR1 is MGHRA, CDR2 YSYEKL, per germline. This CDR3 has 19 amino acids. The CDR3 here is CASSQDIGAGLALTGELFF. CDR3 DNA: TGCGCCAGCAGCCAAGATATTGGGGCGGGACTAGCCCTCACCGGGGAGCTGTTTTTT.

V and J are TRBV27 and TRBJ1-6; the D is unclear. The germline V and J ends were trimmed by 8 bases and 0 bases, with 11 bases remaining between them. This CDR3 spans 15 amino acids. Germline lookup yields CDR1 MNHEY and CDR2 SMNVEV (reference sequence). In DNA, the CDR3 is TGTGCCAGCTTCGACACGAGCTCCTATAATTCACCCCTCCACTTT. Its translation is CASFDTSSYNSPLHF.

The chain employs TRBV5-3 and TRBJ2-1, with 12 bases aligning to TRBD2. TRBV5-3 is annotated as an ORF whose role is uncertain. Losses at the gene ends were 4 bases for V and 4 bases for J; bases not matched to a gene: 9. The CDR3 has 17 residues. CDR3 in DNA: TGTGCCAGAAGCCCCGGACTAGCGGGGTTCGGGTACAATGAGCAGTTCTTC. It encodes CARSPGLAGFGYNEQFF.

V gene TRBV4-3 combines with J gene TRBJ1-1; D is uncertain. Between the trimmed V and J ends, which lost 0 bases and 1 base, there was a span of 3 bases. Germline assignment: CDR1 LGHNA and CDR2 YSLEER. The CDR3 totals 13 residues. The CDR3 protein is CASSQDRNTEAFF. CDR3 coding DNA: TGCGCCAGCAGCCAAGATAGGAACACTGAAGCTTTCTTT.

Details on this clone: Other DNA sequences in the sample encode the same CDR3. The genes are TRBV7-2 and TRBJ2-7, with 7 positions matching TRBD1. This CDR3 comprises 13 residues. From germline, CDR1 is SGHTA and CDR2 FQGNSA. Trimming at V came to 1 base and at J to 3 bases, leaving 0 bases not matched to a gene. CDR3 sequence (DNA): TGTGCCAGCAGCTTAGACAGGGGCTACGAGCAGTACTTC. Amino acids: CASSLDRGYEQYF.

V usage is TRBV19 and J usage is TRBJ1-5; tentative D call: TRBD1 (6 bases). The V gene lost 6 bases and the J gene lost 6 bases, with 15 bases spanning the gap. The CDR3 runs to 14 residues. From germline, CDR1 is LNHDA and CDR2 SQIVND (reference sequence). The CDR3 sequence: CASSSGHVFQPQHF. In nucleotides, the CDR3 is TGTGCCAGTAGCTCGGGACACGTTTTTCAGCCCCAGCATTTT.

The genes are TRBV7-3 and TRBJ2-7, with 12 bases identical to TRBD1. Trimming cost V 5 bases and J 3 bases; bases outside gene matches: 5. The CDR3 covers 15 residues. CDR1 and CDR2 (germline): SGHTA, FQGTGA. CDR3 loop: CASSTGQGAGYEQYF. The CDR3 DNA is TGTGCCAGCAGCACGGGACAGGGGGCAGGCTACGAGCAGTACTTC.

The chain uses TRBV13 and TRBJ2-1, with a tentative D call TRBD2 (5 bases). The V gene's germline CDR1 is PRHDT and CDR2 FYEKMQ (reference sequence). Trimming took off 1 base at V and 5 bases at J, with 9 bases between the two ends. This CDR3 comprises 14 residues. CDR3 loop: CASSLDERNNEQFF. The CDR3 nucleotides read TGTGCCAGCAGCTTAGACGAGCGGAACAATGAGCAGTTCTTC.

V and J are TRBV5-1 and TRBJ1-1; D is possibly TRBD1 (5 bases). Germline CDR1 SGHRS, CDR2 YFSETQ. CDR3 length equals 15 residues. V was pared by 4 bases and J by 0 bases, with 13 bases between. Here the CDR3 DNA reads TGCGCCAGCAGCAACCCAAGGGGCTTGAACACTGAAGCTTTCTTT. The encoded protein is CASSNPRGLNTEAFF.

The sample holds one count of this clone. CDR3 protein: CASSIPTGGAEAFF. CDR3 coding DNA: TGTGCCAGCAGTATACCGACAGGGGGCGCTGAAGCTTTCTTT. The gene calls are TRBV7-2 and TRBJ1-1; 10 positions agree with TRBD1. V was clipped by 6 bases and J by 6 bases; unmatched bases: 7. Per the germline V gene, CDR1 is SGHTA and CDR2 is FQGNSA. The length of the CDR3 is 14 residues.

The V call is TRBV7-2, the J call TRBJ1-1; the match to TRBD1 covers 9 bases. This CDR3 has 15 amino acids. Per the germline V gene, CDR1 is SGHTA and CDR2 is FQGNSA. Trimming removed 3 bases from V and 6 bases from J; junction bases left unmatched: 8. CDR3: CASSLGQGGRSEAFF. The CDR3, as DNA: TGTGCCAGCAGCTTGGGACAGGGAGGTAGGTCTGAAGCTTTCTTT.

V usage is TRBV4-2 and J usage is TRBJ2-3, with 14 bases lining up with TRBD2. The V segment lost 4 bases and the J segment 6 bases; nucleotides outside the gene matches: 18. Germline values: CDR1 LGHNA, CDR2 YNFKEQ. The CDR3 is made up of 20 amino acids. CDR3 protein: CASSLPTGQTSGGGADTQYF. The CDR3 bases are TGTGCCAGCAGCCTCCCAACTGGTCAGACTAGCGGGGGGGGTGCGGATACGCAGTATTTT.

The rearrangement uses TRBV6-1 and TRBJ2-1, with D perhaps matching TRBD2 (6 bases). Germline CDR1 MNHNS, CDR2 SASEGT. The CDR3 length is 15 residues. V was pared by 8 bases and J by 0 bases, with 14 bases between. The CDR3 DNA sequence: TGTGCCAGCGGTTCAGACGGGAGCTCCTACAATGAGCAGTTCTTC. Translated: CASGSDGSSYNEQFF.

This sequence joins TRBV4-1 and TRBJ2-3; TRBD2 aligns across 9 bases. J gave up 5 bases and V 0 bases, and 6 bases lay outside the gene matches. The germline gives CDR1 MGHRA, CDR2 YSYEKL. CDR3 length: 16 residues. CDR3: CASSQEAGGRLDTQYF. Written as DNA, the CDR3 is TGCGCCAGCAGCCAAGAGGCGGGGGGGCGGTTAGATACGCAGTATTTT.